Listed below are T cell receptor beta chains from one sample, sequenced in a study of early T cells in non-severe SARS-CoV-2 infection. TCRdb re-analysed the 5' RACE reads in MiXCR, keeping a single row per CDR3 protein. The sample includes approximately 39,000 distinct CDR3 sequences, approximately 4.6% seen only once; the top ten take around 15%. Sequences were obtained from whole blood. The receptors were gathered from an adult who was a healthcare worker with PCR-confirmed SARS-CoV-2 infection or an uninfected control (not recorded which). Both conserved end residues are part of each CDR3. The D gene is left open where the match is weak. Size values are once, few and many counts, or a class for expanded clones, and some rows have none.

clone_size j_call d_call v_call cdr3_nt cdr3_aa
few TRBJ2-7 NA TRBV5-4 TGTGCCAGCAGCCCTGACAGCTCCTACGAGCAGTACTTC CASSPDSSYEQYF
many TRBJ1-6 NA TRBV3-1 TGTGCCAGCAGCCAAGGAGAATCACCCCTCCACTTT CASSQGESPLHF
many TRBJ2-1 NA TRBV1 TGCACCAGCAGCCACCGCAAGGGAGCCAATGAGCAGTTCTTC CTSSHRKGANEQFF
few TRBJ2-3 NA TRBV7-9 TGTGCCAGCAGCCAAACGAGACTAGCAGATACGCAGTATTTT CASSQTRLADTQYF
many TRBJ2-7 TRBD2 TRBV3-1 TGTGCCAGCAGCGGGGGGGTCGACGAGCAGTACTTC CASSGGVDEQYF
many TRBJ1-3 NA TRBV9 TGTGCCAGCAGCCCCAGCGGGGTTGGAAACACCATATATTTT CASSPSGVGNTIYF
many TRBJ1-2 TRBD1 TRBV5-1 TGCGCCAGCAGCATCGGGACAGGCTATGGCTACACCTTC CASSIGTGYGYTF
many TRBJ1-1 NA TRBV10-1 TGCGCCACCTCGGGACGGATGAACACTGAAGCTTTCTTT CATSGRMNTEAFF
few TRBJ2-3 TRBD2 TRBV4-1 TGCGCCAGCAGCGCTGGACTAGCGGGAGGTACTAGCACAGATACGCAGTATTTT CASSAGLAGGTSTDTQYF
many TRBJ2-5 NA TRBV18 TGTGCCAGCTCACCACAAAAAGGGGAGACCCAGTACTTC CASSPQKGETQYF
many TRBJ2-1 TRBD2 TRBV6-1 TGTGCCAGCAGCGACCCCAGCGGGGGGGCCTGGTACAATGAGCAGTTCTTC CASSDPSGGAWYNEQFF
many TRBJ1-1 NA TRBV6-2/TRBV6-3 TGTGCCAGCAGTTATTATTCAACCACTGAAGCTTTCTTT CASSYYSTTEAFF
many TRBJ2-5 TRBD2 TRBV20-1 TGCAGTGGTAGCGGGGACCAAGAGACCCAGTACTTC CSGSGDQETQYF
NA TRBJ1-1 NA TRBV3-1 TGTGCCAGCAGCCAAGGACAGATGAACACTGAAGCTTTCTTT CASSQGQMNTEAFF
many TRBJ2-7 NA TRBV25-1 TGTGCCAGCAGGGATGACAGGTCCTACGAGCAGTACTTC CASRDDRSYEQYF
NA TRBJ2-2 NA TRBV7-3 TGTGCCAGCAGCTCCGGGGCGAACACCGGGGAGCTGTTTTTT CASSSGANTGELFF
NA TRBJ2-7 TRBD2 TRBV6-5 TGTGCCAGCAGTTCTTATAGCGGGGGCCTTTCCAACGAGCAGTACTTC CASSSYSGGLSNEQYF
medium-sized TRBJ1-1 NA TRBV12-3/TRBV12-4 TGTGCCAGCCAGGGGCTTAGAGGTCAGGCTTTCTTT CASQGLRGQAFF
few TRBJ2-7 NA TRBV3-1 TGTGCCAGCAGCCAAATGGGTCTATCAGCGCGGTACTTC CASSQMGLSARYF
many TRBJ2-1 TRBD2 TRBV6-2/TRBV6-3 TGTGCCAGCAGTCCGGGAGGGCCAGGGGATGAGCAGTTCTTC CASSPGGPGDEQFF
many TRBJ1-5 TRBD1 TRBV3-1 TGTGCCAGCAGCCCCCAAGGGACAGCAAATCAGCCCCAGCATTTT CASSPQGTANQPQHF
many TRBJ2-1 NA TRBV6-5 TGTGCCAGCAGTTACTCCCAGTGGAACAATGAGCAGTTCTTC CASSYSQWNNEQFF
many TRBJ1-1 NA TRBV29-1 TGCAGCGCTGCGCGGGGAGGAAACACTGAAGCTTTCTTT CSAARGGNTEAFF
many TRBJ2-5 NA TRBV10-2 TGCGCCAGCAGTGGGGACACAGAGACCCAGTACTTC CASSGDTETQYF
many TRBJ2-3 TRBD2 TRBV4-2 TGTGCCAGCAGCCAAGTAACTAGCGGGGGGGCCACAGATACGCAGTATTTT CASSQVTSGGATDTQYF
many TRBJ1-5 TRBD1 TRBV3-1 TGTGCCAGCAGCCCACAGGGGAGCAATCAGCCCCAGCATTTT CASSPQGSNQPQHF